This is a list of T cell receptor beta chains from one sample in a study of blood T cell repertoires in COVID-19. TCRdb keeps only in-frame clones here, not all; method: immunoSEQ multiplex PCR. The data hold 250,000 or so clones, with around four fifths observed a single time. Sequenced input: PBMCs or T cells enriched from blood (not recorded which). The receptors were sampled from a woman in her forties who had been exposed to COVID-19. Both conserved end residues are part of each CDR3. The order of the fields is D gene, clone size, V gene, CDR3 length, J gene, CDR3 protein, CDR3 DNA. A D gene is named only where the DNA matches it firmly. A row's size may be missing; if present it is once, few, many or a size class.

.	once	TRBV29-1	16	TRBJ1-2	CSVEGTTGWTFYGYTF	TGCAGCGTTGAGGGGACCACAGGGTGGACCTTCTATGGCTACACCTTC
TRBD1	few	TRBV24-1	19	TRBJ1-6	CATSDYGQGVSSYNSPLHF	TGTGCCACCAGTGATTATGGACAGGGGGTGAGCTCCTATAATTCACCCCTCCACTTT
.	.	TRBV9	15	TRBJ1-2	CASSEGIPLNYGYTF	TGTGCCAGCAGCGAGGGGATACCACTAAACTATGGCTACACCTTC
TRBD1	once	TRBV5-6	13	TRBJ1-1	CASSLDRDPQAFF	TGTGCCAGCAGCTTAGACAGGGACCCTCAAGCTTTCTTT
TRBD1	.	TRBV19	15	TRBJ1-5	CASGRGQGTNQPQHF	TGTGCCAGTGGCCGGGGACAGGGGACAAATCAGCCCCAGCATTTT
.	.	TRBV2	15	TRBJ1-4	CASILERIVNEKLFF	TGTGCCAGCATCCTAGAAAGGATTGTTAATGAAAAACTGTTTTTT
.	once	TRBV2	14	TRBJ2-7	CASRVSVNTYEQYF	TGTGCCAGCAGGGTCAGTGTGAATACCTACGAGCAGTACTTC
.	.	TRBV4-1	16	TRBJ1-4	CASSQDGGLQNEKLFF	TGCGCCAGCAGCCAAGACGGGGGACTGCAAAATGAAAAACTGTTTTTT
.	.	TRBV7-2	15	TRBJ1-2	CASSPAGIPSYGYTF	TGTGCCAGCTCACCTGCTGGCATACCCTCCTATGGCTACACCTTC
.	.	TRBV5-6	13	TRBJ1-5	CASSLVQNQPQHF	TGTGCCAGCAGCTTGGTTCAGAATCAGCCCCAGCATTTT
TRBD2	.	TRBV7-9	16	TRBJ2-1	CASSYFPSGGAHEQFF	TGTGCCAGCAGCTACTTCCCTAGCGGGGGGGCCCATGAGCAGTTCTTC
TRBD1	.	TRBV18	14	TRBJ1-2	CASSPGDRGGGYTF	TGTGCCAGCTCACCCGGGGACAGGGGAGGCGGCTACACCTTC
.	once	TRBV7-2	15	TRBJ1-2	CASSYTGWGDYGYTF	TGTGCCAGCAGCTACACAGGGTGGGGAGACTATGGCTACACCTTC
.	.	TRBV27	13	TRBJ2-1	CASSRNSYNEQFF	TGTGCCAGCAGTCGGAACAGTTACAATGAGCAGTTCTTC
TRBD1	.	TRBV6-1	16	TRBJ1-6	CASSALQGAHPSPLHF	TGTGCCAGCAGTGCCCTCCAGGGGGCTCACCCCTCACCCCTCCACTTT
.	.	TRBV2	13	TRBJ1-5	CASSRQERTPQHF	TGTGCCAGCAGTAGACAGGAACGGACGCCCCAGCATTTT
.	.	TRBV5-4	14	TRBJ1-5	CASSLFGADQPQHF	TGTGCCAGCAGCTTGTTCGGAGCGGATCAGCCCCAGCATTTT
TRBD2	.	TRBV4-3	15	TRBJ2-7	CASSQGSGGNYEQYF	TGCGCCAGCAGCCAAGGAAGCGGGGGGAACTACGAGCAGTACTTC
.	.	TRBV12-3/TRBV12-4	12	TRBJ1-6	CASSLDRSPLHF	TGTGCCAGCAGTTTAGACCGGTCACCCCTCCACTTT
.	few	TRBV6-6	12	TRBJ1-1	CASSTRTEEAFF	TGTGCCAGCAGCACAAGGACAGAAGAAGCTTTCTTT
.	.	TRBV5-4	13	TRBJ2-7	CASSLGRDYEQYF	TGTGCCAGCAGCTTGGGCAGGGACTACGAGCAGTACTTC
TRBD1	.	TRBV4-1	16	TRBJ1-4	CASSRGQGTTNEKLFF	TGCGCCAGCAGCCGGGGACAGGGGACAACTAATGAAAAACTGTTTTTT
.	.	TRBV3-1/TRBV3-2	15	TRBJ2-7	CASSQSPQLPYEQYF	TGTGCCAGCAGCCAATCACCGCAACTACCCTACGAGCAGTACTTC
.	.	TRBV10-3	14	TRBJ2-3	CAISGRGDRDTQYF	TGTGCCATCAGTGGACGGGGTGACCGGGATACGCAGTATTTT
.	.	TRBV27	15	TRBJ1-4	CASSDQGLSNEKLFF	TGTGCCAGCAGTGACCAGGGGCTGTCTAATGAAAAACTGTTTTTT
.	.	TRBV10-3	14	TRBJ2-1	CAISEGQGLNEQFF	TGTGCCATCAGTGAGGGGCAGGGGCTAAATGAGCAGTTCTTC
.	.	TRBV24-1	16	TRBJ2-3	CATSDLGTRRTDTQYF	TGTGCCACCAGTGACCTTGGGACTCGACGCACAGATACGCAGTATTTT
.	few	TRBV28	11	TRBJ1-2	CASSGEYGYTF	TGTGCCAGCAGTGGGGAGTACGGCTACACCTTC